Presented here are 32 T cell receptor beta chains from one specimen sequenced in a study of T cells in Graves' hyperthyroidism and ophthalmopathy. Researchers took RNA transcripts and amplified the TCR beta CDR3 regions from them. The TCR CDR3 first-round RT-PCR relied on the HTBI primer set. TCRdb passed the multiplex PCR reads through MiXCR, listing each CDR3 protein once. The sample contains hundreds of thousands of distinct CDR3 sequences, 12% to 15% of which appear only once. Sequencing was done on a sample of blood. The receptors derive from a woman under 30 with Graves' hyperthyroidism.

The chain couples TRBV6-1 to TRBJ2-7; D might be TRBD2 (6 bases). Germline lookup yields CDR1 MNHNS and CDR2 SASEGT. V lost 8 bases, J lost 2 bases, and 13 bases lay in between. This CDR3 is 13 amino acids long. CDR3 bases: TGTGCCAGCCTGATGGAGGGGACCTACGAGCAGTACTTC. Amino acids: CASLMEGTYEQYF.

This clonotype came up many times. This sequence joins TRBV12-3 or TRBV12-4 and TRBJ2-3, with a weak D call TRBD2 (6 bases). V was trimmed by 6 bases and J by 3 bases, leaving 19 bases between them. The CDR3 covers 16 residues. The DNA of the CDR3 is TGTGCCAGCAGCTTAACTTTGGGACTTCGTACAGATACGCAGTATTTT. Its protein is CASSLTLGLRTDTQYF.

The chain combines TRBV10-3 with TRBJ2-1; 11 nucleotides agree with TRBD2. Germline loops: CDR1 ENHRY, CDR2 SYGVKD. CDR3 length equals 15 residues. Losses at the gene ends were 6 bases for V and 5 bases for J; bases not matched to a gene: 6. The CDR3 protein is CAIREGLADHNEQFF. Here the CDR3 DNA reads TGTGCCATCAGAGAGGGACTAGCGGACCACAATGAGCAGTTCTTC.

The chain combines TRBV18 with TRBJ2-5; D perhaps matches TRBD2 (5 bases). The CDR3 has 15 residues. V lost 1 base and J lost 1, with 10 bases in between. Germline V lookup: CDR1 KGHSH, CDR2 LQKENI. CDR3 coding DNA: TGTGCCAGCTCACCACGGGCGGGCACCCAAGAGACCCAGTACTTC. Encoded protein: CASSPRAGTQETQYF. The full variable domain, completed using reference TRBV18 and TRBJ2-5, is NAGVMQNPRHLVRRRGQEARLRCSPMKGHSHVYWYRQLPEEGLKFMVYLQKENIIDESGMPKERFSAEFPKEGPSILRIQQVVRGDSAAYFCASSPRAGTQETQYFGPGTRLLVL.

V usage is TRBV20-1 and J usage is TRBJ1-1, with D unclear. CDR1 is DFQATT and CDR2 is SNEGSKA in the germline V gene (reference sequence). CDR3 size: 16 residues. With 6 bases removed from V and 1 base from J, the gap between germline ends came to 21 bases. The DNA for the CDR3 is TGCAGTGCGAGTCTCATCCGGCCAGCTACGAACACTGAAGCTTTCTTT. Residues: CSASLIRPATNTEAFF.

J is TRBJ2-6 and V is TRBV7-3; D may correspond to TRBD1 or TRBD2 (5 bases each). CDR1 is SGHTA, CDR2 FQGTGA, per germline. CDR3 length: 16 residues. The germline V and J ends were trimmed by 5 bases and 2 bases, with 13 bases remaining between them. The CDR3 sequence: CASSPTLGAGANVLTF. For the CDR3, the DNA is TGTGCCAGCAGCCCCACATTGGGGGCTGGGGCCAACGTCCTGACTTTC.

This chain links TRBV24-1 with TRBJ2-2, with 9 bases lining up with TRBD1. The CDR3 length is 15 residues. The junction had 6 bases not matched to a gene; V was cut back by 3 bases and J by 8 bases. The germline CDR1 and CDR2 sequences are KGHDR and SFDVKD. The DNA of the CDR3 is TGTGCCACCAGTGATCCGGGGACAGGGAAGGGGGAGCTGTTTTTT. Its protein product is CATSDPGTGKGELFF.

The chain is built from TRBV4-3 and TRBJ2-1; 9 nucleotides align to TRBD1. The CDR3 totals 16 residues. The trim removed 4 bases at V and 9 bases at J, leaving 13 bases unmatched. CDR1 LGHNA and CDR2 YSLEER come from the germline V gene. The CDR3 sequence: CASSLEGTGISREQFF. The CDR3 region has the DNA TGCGCCAGCAGCCTCGAGGGGACAGGGATAAGCCGTGAGCAGTTCTTC.

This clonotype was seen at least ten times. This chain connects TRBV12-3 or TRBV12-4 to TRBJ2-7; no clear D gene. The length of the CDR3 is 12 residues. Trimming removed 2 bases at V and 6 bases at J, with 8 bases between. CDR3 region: CASSLHSSEQYF. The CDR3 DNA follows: TGTGCCAGCAGTTTACATTCTAGCGAGCAGTACTTC.

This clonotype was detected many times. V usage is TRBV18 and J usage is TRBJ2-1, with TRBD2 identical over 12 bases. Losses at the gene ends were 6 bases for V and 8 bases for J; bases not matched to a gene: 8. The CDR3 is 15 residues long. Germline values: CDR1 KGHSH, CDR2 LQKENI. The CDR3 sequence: CASSPTSGRGDEQFF. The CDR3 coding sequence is TGTGCCAGCTCCCCGACTAGCGGGAGAGGGGATGAGCAGTTCTTC.

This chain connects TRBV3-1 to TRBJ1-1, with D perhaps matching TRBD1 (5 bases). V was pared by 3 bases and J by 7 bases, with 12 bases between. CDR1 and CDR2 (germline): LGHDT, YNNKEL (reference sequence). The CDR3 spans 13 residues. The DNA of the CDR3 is TGTGCCAGCAGCCAGGGGGGTAAACGTGAAGCTTTCTTT. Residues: CASSQGGKREAFF. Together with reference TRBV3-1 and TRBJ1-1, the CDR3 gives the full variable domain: DTAVSQTPKYLVTQMGNDKSIKCEQNLGHDTMYWYKQDSKKFLKIMFSYNNKELIINETVPNRFSPKSPDKAHLNLHINSLELGDSAVYFCASSQGGKREAFFGQGTRLTVV.

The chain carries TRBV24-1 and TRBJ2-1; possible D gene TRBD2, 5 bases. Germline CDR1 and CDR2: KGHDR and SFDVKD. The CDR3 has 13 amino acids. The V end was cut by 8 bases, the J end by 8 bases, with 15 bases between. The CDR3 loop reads CATKGAGGDEQFF. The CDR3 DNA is TGTGCCACCAAAGGAGCCGGAGGAGATGAGCAGTTCTTC.

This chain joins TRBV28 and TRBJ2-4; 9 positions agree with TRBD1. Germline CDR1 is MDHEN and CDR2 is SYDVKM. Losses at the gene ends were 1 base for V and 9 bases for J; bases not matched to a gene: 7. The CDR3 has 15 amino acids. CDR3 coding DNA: TGTGCCAGCAGTTTATCCGGTGGGACAGGGTCCATTCAGTACTTC. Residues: CASSLSGGTGSIQYF.

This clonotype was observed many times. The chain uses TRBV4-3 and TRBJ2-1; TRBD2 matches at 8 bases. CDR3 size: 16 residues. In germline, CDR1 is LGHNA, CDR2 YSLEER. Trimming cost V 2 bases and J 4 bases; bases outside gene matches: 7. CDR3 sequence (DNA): TGCGCCAGCAGCCAACGTACTAGCGGAACTTACAATGAGCAGTTCTTC. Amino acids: CASSQRTSGTYNEQFF.

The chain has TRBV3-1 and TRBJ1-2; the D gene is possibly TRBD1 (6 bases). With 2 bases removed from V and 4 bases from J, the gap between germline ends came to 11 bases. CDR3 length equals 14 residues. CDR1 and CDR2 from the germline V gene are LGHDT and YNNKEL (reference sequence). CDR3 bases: TGTGCCAGCAGCCAACCCGACAGGCTCTATGGCTACACCTTC. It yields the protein CASSQPDRLYGYTF.

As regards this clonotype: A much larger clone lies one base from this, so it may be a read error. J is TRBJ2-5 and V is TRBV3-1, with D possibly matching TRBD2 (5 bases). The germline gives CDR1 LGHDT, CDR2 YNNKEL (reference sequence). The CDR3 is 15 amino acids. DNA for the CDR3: TGTACCAGCAGCCATTACACTGGCGGGTTGAAGACCCAGTACTTC. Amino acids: CTSSHYTGGLKTQYF.

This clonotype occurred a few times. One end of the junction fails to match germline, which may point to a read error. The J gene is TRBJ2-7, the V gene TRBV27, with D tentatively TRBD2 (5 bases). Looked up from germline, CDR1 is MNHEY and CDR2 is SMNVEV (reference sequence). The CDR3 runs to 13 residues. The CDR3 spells CVSSLSPTGEQYF. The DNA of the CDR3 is TGTGTCAGCAGTTTATCCCCTACGGGAGAGCAGTACTTC.

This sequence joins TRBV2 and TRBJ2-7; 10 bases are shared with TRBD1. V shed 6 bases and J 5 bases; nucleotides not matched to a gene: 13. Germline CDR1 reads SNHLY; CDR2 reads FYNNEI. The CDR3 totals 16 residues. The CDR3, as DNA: TGTGCCAGCAGCCAACTCCGGGACAGGGGTCGGGACGAGCAGTACTTC. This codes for CASSQLRDRGRDEQYF.

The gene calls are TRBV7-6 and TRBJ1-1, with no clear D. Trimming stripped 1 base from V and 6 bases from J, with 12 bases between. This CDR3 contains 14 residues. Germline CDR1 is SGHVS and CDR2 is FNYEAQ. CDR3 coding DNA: TGTGCCAGCAGCTTAGACCCCCGAACGGCTGAAGCTTTCTTT. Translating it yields CASSLDPRTAEAFF.

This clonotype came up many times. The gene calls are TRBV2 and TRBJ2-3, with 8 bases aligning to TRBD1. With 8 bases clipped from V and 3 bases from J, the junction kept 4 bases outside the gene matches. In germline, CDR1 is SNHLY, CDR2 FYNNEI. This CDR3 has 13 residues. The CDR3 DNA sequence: TGTGCCAGCTATGGGACAGGAACAGATACGCAGTATTTT. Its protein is CASYGTGTDTQYF.

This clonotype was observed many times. This CDR3 reads CASSQGWGSNQPQHF. As DNA, the CDR3 is TGTGCCAGCAGCCAAGGGTGGGGTAGCAATCAGCCCCAGCATTTT. This rearrangement joins TRBV3-1 to TRBJ1-5, with D unresolved. The V end was cut by 1 base, the J end by 0 bases, with 7 bases between. This CDR3 contains 15 residues. Germline V lookup: CDR1 LGHDT, CDR2 YNNKEL (reference sequence).

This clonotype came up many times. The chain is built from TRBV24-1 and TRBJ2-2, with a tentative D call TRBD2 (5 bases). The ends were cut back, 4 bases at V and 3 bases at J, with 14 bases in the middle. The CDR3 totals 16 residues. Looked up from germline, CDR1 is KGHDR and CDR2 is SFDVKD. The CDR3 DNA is TGTGCCACCAGTGACACTAGAAGGGCTCACACCGGGGAGCTGTTTTTT. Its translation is CATSDTRRAHTGELFF.

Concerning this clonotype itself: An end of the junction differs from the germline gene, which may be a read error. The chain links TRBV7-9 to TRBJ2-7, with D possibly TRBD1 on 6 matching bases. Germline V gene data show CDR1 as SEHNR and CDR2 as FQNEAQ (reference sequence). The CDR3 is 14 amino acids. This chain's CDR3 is CASSQRDTAYGQYF. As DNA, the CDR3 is TGTGCCAGCAGTCAAAGGGACACCGCCTACGGGCAGTACTTC.

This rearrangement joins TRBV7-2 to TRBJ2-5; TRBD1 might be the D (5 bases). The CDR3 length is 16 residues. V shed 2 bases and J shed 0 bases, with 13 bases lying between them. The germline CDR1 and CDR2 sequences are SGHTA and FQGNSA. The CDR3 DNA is TGTGCCAGCAGCTTATGGGGCAGGGCTTACCAAGAGACCCAGTACTTC. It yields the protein CASSLWGRAYQETQYF.

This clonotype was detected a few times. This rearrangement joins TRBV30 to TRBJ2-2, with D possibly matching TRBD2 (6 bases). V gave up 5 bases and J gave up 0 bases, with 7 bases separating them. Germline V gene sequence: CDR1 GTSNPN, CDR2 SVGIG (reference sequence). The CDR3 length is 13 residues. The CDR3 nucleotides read TGTGCCTGGCGGGGGTCGAACACCGGGGAGCTGTTTTTT. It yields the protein CAWRGSNTGELFF. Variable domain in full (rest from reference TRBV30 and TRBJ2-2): SQTIHQWPATLVQPVGSPLSLECTVEGTSNPNLYWYRQAAGRGLQLLFYSVGIGQISSEVPQNLSASRPQDRQFILSSKKLLLSDSGFYLCAWRGSNTGELFFGEGSRLTVL.

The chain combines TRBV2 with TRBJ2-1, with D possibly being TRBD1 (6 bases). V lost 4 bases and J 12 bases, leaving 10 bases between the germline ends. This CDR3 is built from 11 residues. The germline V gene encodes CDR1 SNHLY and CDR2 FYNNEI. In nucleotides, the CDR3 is TGTGCCAGCAGTGGGGGGCTCGGGCAGTTCTTC. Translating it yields CASSGGLGQFF.

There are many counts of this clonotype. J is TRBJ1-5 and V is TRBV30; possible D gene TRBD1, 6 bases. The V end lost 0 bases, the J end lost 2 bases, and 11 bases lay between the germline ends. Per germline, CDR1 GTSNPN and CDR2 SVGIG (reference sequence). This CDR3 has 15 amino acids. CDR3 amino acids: CAWSVGGRRNQPQHF. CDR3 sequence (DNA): TGTGCCTGGAGTGTGGGGGGGCGCCGCAATCAGCCCCAGCATTTT. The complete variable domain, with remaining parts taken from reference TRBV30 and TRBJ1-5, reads SQTIHQWPATLVQPVGSPLSLECTVEGTSNPNLYWYRQAAGRGLQLLFYSVGIGQISSEVPQNLSASRPQDRQFILSSKKLLLSDSGFYLCAWSVGGRRNQPQHFGDGTRLSIL.

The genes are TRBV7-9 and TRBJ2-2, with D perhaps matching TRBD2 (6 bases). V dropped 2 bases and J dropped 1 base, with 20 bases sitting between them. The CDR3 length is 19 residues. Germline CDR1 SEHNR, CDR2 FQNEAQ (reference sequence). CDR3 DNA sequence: TGTGCCAGCAGCTTAATCGGCGTTGTGACTAGTGGGAACACCGGGGAGCTGTTTTTT. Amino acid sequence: CASSLIGVVTSGNTGELFF.

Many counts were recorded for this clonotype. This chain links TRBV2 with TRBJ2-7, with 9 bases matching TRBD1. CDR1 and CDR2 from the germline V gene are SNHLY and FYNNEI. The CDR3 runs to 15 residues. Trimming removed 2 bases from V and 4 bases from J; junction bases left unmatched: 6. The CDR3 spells CASSEMGTGSYEQYF. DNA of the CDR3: TGTGCCAGCAGTGAAATGGGGACAGGGTCGTACGAGCAGTACTTC.

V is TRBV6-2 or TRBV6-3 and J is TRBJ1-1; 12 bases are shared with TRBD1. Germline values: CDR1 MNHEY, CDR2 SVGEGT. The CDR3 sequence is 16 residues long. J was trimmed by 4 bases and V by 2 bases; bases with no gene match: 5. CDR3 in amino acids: CASSYEGTGGLTEAFF. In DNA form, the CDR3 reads TGTGCCAGCAGTTACGAGGGGACAGGGGGCCTCACTGAAGCTTTCTTT.

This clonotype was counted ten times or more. The CDR3: CASSSPQGATEAFF. The CDR3 DNA is TGTGCCAGCAGCTCCCCCCAGGGAGCGACTGAAGCTTTCTTT. The J gene is TRBJ1-1, the V gene TRBV11-2; D may be TRBD1 (5 bases). The CDR3 loop spans 14 amino acids. The germline gives CDR1 SGHAT, CDR2 FQNNGV. V lost 4 bases and J lost 5, with 14 bases in between.

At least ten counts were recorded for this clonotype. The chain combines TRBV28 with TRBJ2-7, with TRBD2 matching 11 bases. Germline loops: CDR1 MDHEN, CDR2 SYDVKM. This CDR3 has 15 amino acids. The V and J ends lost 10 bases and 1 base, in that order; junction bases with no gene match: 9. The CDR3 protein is CAISPTSGGSYEQYF. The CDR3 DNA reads TGTGCCATCTCCCCCACTAGCGGGGGTTCCTACGAGCAGTACTTC. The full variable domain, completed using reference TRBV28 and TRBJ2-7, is DVKVTQSSRYLVKRTGEKVFLECVQDMDHENMFWYRQDPGLGLRLIYFSYDVKMKEKGDIPEGYSVSREKKERFSLILESASTNQTSMYLCAISPTSGGSYEQYFGPGTRLTVT.